This TCR beta chain was profiled in a study of blood T cell repertoires in COVID-19. Study-wide background: Sources were T cells, B-cell-depleted T cells, or PBMCs; the material itself was cDNA or gDNA.

The authors' processing: Estimates of nucleated cell counts were drawn from the amplification of reference gene primers. Assay used: immunoSEQ multiplex PCR; TCRdb lists only in-frame clones, some missing. V, J and clone size derive from that table, while D and trimming were established from the DNA sequence. The table includes roughly 120,000 clones, over 70% detected once. The length of the CDR3 is 15 residues. Germline CDR1 MDHEN, CDR2 SYDVKM. The trim removed 6 bases at V and 4 bases at J, leaving 9 bases unmatched. The source is a man aged 50 or older with acute or convalescent COVID-19. This chain links TRBV28 with TRBJ1-2; 9 nucleotides align to TRBD1. The sequenced material came from peripheral blood. The CDR3 nucleotides read TGTGCCAGCAGCTCCGGGACAGGGATGATCTATGGCTACACCTTC. Translating it yields CASSSGTGMIYGYTF.